The clone carrying this T cell receptor beta chain has only a few counts. This entry belongs to a study of blood T cells in healthy people across ages. For the second PCR, which ran for roughly 6 to 11 cycles, a sample-barcoded 5' primer and a J-beta primer mix were used. TCRdb ran MiXCR on the 5' RACE reads and lists one entry per CDR3 protein. The repertoire consists of about 1.6 million distinct CDR3 sequences, with around 36% occurring once and the leading ten covering approximately 10%. Germline V CDR1 and CDR2: LGHDT, YNNKEL (reference sequence). Trimming left V 4 bases short and J 8 bases short, with 17 bases between. The CDR3 covers 14 residues.

The chain recombines TRBV3-1 with TRBJ1-2; D might be TRBD1 (5 bases). The sequence derives from a woman aged 30 to 39 in good health. The source material was blood. CDR3 protein: CASSRPGPVVGYTF. The CDR3 region has the DNA TGTGCCAGCAGCCGCCCGGGACCAGTAGTGGGCTACACCTTC.